These 29 T cell receptor beta chains were sequenced from one sample in a study of cytomegalovirus exposure and HLA in healthy donors. Use of 60 Vbeta and 13 Jbeta primers characterized the PCR. The protocol was immunoSEQ multiplex PCR, while the TCRdb copy is restricted to in-frame clones and leaves out a portion. The sample shows under 150,000 clones, about 75% of them seen only once. The sample was PBMCs. The receptors come from a man between 60 and 75 years old in good health and CMV-seronegative.

The chain has TRBV28 and TRBJ1-5; D is possibly TRBD1 (5 bases). Trimming removed 6 bases at V and 7 bases at J, with 25 bases between. Germline-derived CDR1 and CDR2 are MDHEN and SYDVKM. The CDR3 sequence is 17 residues long. CDR3 DNA: TGTGCCAGCAGCAATTTCTTGCAGGGAATGGTTTACCAGCCCCAGCATTTT. Protein: CASSNFLQGMVYQPQHF.

The V and J genes are TRBV6-6 and TRBJ2-2; 15 nucleotides match TRBD2. The CDR3 sequence is 15 residues long. Germline values: CDR1 MNHNY, CDR2 SVGAGI (reference sequence). Trimming took 0 bases from V and 14 from J; bases not matched to a gene: 4. CDR3 DNA sequence: TGTGCCAGCAGTTACTCCGGGACTAGCGGGAGGCCACTGTTTTTT. Its protein product is CASSYSGTSGRPLFF.

The rearrangement uses TRBV5-1 and TRBJ2-3; D perhaps matches TRBD2 (6 bases). The CDR3 spans 14 residues. In germline, CDR1 is SGHRS, CDR2 YFSETQ. V lost 4 bases and J 0 bases, leaving 9 bases between the germline ends. CDR3 DNA: TGCGCCAGCAGCCTAGCGCTTAGCACAGATACGCAGTATTTT. This encodes CASSLALSTDTQYF.

V and J are TRBV12-5 and TRBJ2-7; 8 bases are shared with TRBD1. Trimming at V came to 7 bases and at J to 9 bases, leaving 17 bases not matched to a gene. This CDR3 has 15 amino acids. Germline values: CDR1 LGHNT, CDR2 FRNRAP. The CDR3 reads CASAQPSGGARTQYF. The CDR3 nucleotides are TGTGCTAGTGCCCAACCCTCAGGGGGCGCCAGGACGCAGTACTTC.

This clone has just one count. The rearrangement uses TRBV4-3 and TRBJ1-4; possible D gene TRBD1, 6 bases. The CDR3 contains 17 residues. Germline V gene lookup returns CDR1 LGHNA and CDR2 YSLEER. The V end lost 0 bases, the J end lost 5 bases, and 16 bases lay between the germline ends. The CDR3 loop reads CASSQDLAGAGNEKLFF. In DNA form, the CDR3 reads TGCGCCAGCAGCCAAGATTTGGCGGGGGCTGGCAATGAAAAACTGTTTTTT.

DNA of the CDR3: TGTGCCAGCAGCCTGGACAGGGACGGTGAAAAACTGTTTTTT. Residues: CASSLDRDGEKLFF. This chain links TRBV5-4 with TRBJ1-4; 8 bases are shared with TRBD1. Trimming removed 4 bases from V and 7 bases from J; junction bases left unmatched: 6. The CDR3 covers 14 residues. The V gene's germline CDR1 is SGHNT and CDR2 YYREEE (reference sequence).

The V and J genes are TRBV28 and TRBJ1-2; D is ambiguous. This CDR3 has 14 residues. Germline loops: CDR1 MDHEN, CDR2 SYDVKM. V lost 6 bases and J 5 bases, leaving 16 bases between the germline ends. The CDR3 protein is CASSPEREFYGYTF. The CDR3 DNA reads as TGTGCCAGCAGCCCCGAGAGGGAGTTTTATGGCTACACCTTC.

This chain links TRBV19 with TRBJ1-2; 12 bases align to TRBD1. The CDR3 is made up of 14 amino acids. V lost 7 bases to trimming and J lost 7 bases; unmatched junction nucleotides: 7. CDR1 and CDR2 (germline): LNHDA, SQIVND (reference sequence). The CDR3 DNA reads as TGTGCCAGTAACGGGGGACAGGGGGCGTCTGGCTACACCTTC. Its protein product is CASNGGQGASGYTF.

The genes are TRBV6-1 and TRBJ1-1; the D is unclear. The CDR3 is made up of 13 amino acids. Germline-derived CDR1 and CDR2 are MNHNS and SASEGT. V gave up 7 bases and J gave up 1 base, with 10 bases separating them. Here the CDR3 reads CASNTQSNTEAFF. The CDR3 DNA follows: TGTGCCAGCAACACCCAATCGAACACTGAAGCTTTCTTT.

The chain employs TRBV30 and TRBJ2-7, with D perhaps TRBD2 (7 bases). Germline V gene sequence: CDR1 GTSNPN, CDR2 SVGIG (reference sequence). The V and J ends lost 2 bases and 3 bases respectively, with 14 bases between them. The CDR3 runs 14 residues. This chain's CDR3 is CAWSPRRGGYEQYF. In nucleotides, the CDR3 is TGTGCCTGGAGTCCGCGAAGGGGGGGCTACGAGCAGTACTTC.

The V call is TRBV19, the J call TRBJ1-5; D is ambiguous. Germline V CDR1 and CDR2: LNHDA, SQIVND (reference sequence). The CDR3 is 15 residues long. Trimming pared 5 bases from V and 0 bases from J, leaving 11 bases between. CDR3 nucleotides: TGTGCCAGTAGTTGGTCCGGAGATAGCAATCAGCCCCAGCATTTT. Protein sequence: CASSWSGDSNQPQHF.

This sequence joins TRBV29-1 and TRBJ2-3, with D possibly being TRBD2 (5 bases). The CDR3 length is 11 residues. Germline V lookup: CDR1 SQVTM, CDR2 ANQGSEA. CDR3 sequence reads: CSAGITDTQYF. The CDR3 DNA reads TGCAGTGCCGGGATTACAGATACGCAGTATTTT.

This clone was picked up one time. The chain combines TRBV6-6 with TRBJ1-2, with TRBD1 as a possible D gene (5 bases). Germline values: CDR1 MNHNY, CDR2 SVGAGI (reference sequence). Trimming pared 8 bases from V and 3 bases from J, leaving 10 bases between. This CDR3 region has 12 residues. Here the CDR3 reads CASETGDYGYTF. In DNA form, the CDR3 reads TGTGCCAGCGAAACAGGAGACTATGGCTACACCTTC.

The chain employs TRBV5-1 and TRBJ2-2; a weak D match, TRBD1 (5 bases). V lost 4 bases, J lost 3 bases, and 13 bases lay in between. The CDR3 has 15 residues. Germline V gives CDR1 SGHRS, CDR2 YFSETQ. The CDR3 loop is CASSLRVGDTGELFF. The CDR3 DNA sequence: TGCGCCAGCAGCCTCAGGGTAGGAGACACCGGGGAGCTGTTTTTT.

This clone has a handful of counts. V usage is TRBV7-2 and J usage is TRBJ1-3; TRBD1 matches at 7 bases. The CDR3 runs to 15 residues. Germline loops: CDR1 SGHTA, CDR2 FQGNSA. Losses at the gene ends were 2 bases for V and 0 bases for J; bases not matched to a gene: 1. The CDR3 loop is CASSLSGGSGNTIYF. In DNA, the CDR3 is TGTGCCAGCAGCTTATCAGGGGGCTCTGGAAACACCATATATTTT.

V usage is TRBV29-1 and J usage is TRBJ1-1; 8 bases align to TRBD1. CDR3 length: 14 amino acids. Trimming took 7 bases from V and 1 from J; bases not matched to a gene: 8. Germline V lookup: CDR1 SQVTM, CDR2 ANQGSEA. The CDR3 reads CSGAPGTGNTEAFF. The CDR3 bases are TGCAGCGGGGCCCCAGGGACAGGGAACACTGAAGCTTTCTTT.

This clone appeared a few times. This rearrangement joins TRBV5-1 to TRBJ1-3, with TRBD1 matching 7 bases. After removal of 2 bases from V and 4 bases from J, the junction contained 6 bases not matched to a gene. The germline CDR1 and CDR2 sequences are SGHRS and YFSETQ. The CDR3 totals 15 residues. In nucleotides, the CDR3 is TGCGCCAGCAGCTTAGGGGGCTCTCTCGGAAACACCATATATTTT. This translates into CASSLGGSLGNTIYF.

This clone turned up a few times. The chain carries TRBV6-5 and TRBJ2-3; TRBD2 matches at 12 bases. The junction had 6 bases not matched to a gene; V was cut back by 4 bases and J by 4 bases. Germline values: CDR1 MNHEY, CDR2 SVGAGI. This CDR3 region has 16 residues. This CDR3 is CASSFRTSGIPDTQYF. The CDR3 region has the DNA TGTGCCAGCAGTTTTCGGACTAGCGGGATCCCAGATACGCAGTATTTT.

Concerning this clone: At one boundary the junction diverges from the germline segment, which might be a read error. V usage is TRBV6-1 and J usage is TRBJ1-1; 9 nucleotides line up with TRBD1. The CDR3 extends over 14 amino acids. The germline gives CDR1 MNHNS, CDR2 SASEGT. The CDR3 protein is CASSEAGTGLGRGF. CDR3 DNA sequence: TGTGCCAGCAGTGAAGCCGGGACAGGGCTGGGCAGAGGCTTT.

This clone was detected a few times. The chain joins TRBV19 to TRBJ2-7; a possible D gene is TRBD1 (6 bases). The ends were cut back, 3 bases at V and 7 bases at J, with 16 bases in the middle. From germline, CDR1 is LNHDA and CDR2 SQIVND (reference sequence). This CDR3 region has 14 residues. The CDR3 bases are TGTGCCAGTAGTATGCAGGGGACGGCGCGAGAGCAGTACTTC. Amino acids: CASSMQGTAREQYF.

The genes are TRBV19 and TRBJ2-7; TRBD1 agrees at 8 bases. CDR1 and CDR2 (germline): LNHDA, SQIVND (reference sequence). There are 16 residues in the CDR3. After removal of 6 bases from V and 4 bases from J, the junction contained 14 bases not matched to a gene. The CDR3 loop reads CASRSALPGQDYEQYF. CDR3 nucleotides: TGTGCCAGTAGGTCTGCCCTTCCGGGACAGGATTACGAGCAGTACTTC.

The chain is built from TRBV6-5 and TRBJ1-4, with 7 bases matching TRBD1. CDR3 length: 14 residues. Germline CDR1 is MNHEY and CDR2 is SVGAGI. V shed 5 bases and J 4 bases; nucleotides not matched to a gene: 4. CDR3 protein: CASSRTGINEKLFF. In DNA form, the CDR3 reads TGTGCCAGCAGTCGGACAGGCATTAATGAAAAACTGTTTTTT.

V usage is TRBV27 and J usage is TRBJ1-1; possible D gene TRBD1, 6 bases. V lost 7 bases to trimming and J lost 1 base, with 13 bases between them. From germline, CDR1 is MNHEY and CDR2 SMNVEV (reference sequence). This CDR3 region has 14 residues. The CDR3 spells CASNQDRTNTEAFF. The CDR3 DNA reads TGTGCCAGCAACCAAGACAGGACGAACACTGAAGCTTTCTTT.

This chain joins TRBV5-4 and TRBJ2-2; D might be TRBD2 (6 bases). CDR3 length equals 14 residues. Germline lookup yields CDR1 SGHNT and CDR2 YYREEE (reference sequence). Trimming took off 1 base at V and 5 bases at J, with 9 bases between the two ends. The CDR3 DNA reads as TGTGCCAGCAGCTTGACGGGAGAAACCGGGGAGCTGTTTTTT. This codes for CASSLTGETGELFF.

This rearrangement joins TRBV27 to TRBJ1-6; D is possibly TRBD1 (5 bases). Per the germline V gene, CDR1 is MNHEY and CDR2 is SMNVEV (reference sequence). This CDR3 is built from 16 residues. V was trimmed by 6 bases and J by 5 bases, leaving 17 bases between them. The chain's CDR3 is CASSPWQGTNNSPLHF. For the CDR3, the DNA is TGTGCCAGCAGCCCCTGGCAGGGAACAAATAATTCACCCCTCCACTTT.

The J gene is TRBJ1-4, the V gene TRBV7-3; 10 bases fit TRBD1. The CDR3 spans 15 residues. Per germline, CDR1 SGHTA and CDR2 FQGTGA. Losses at the gene ends were 2 bases for V and 6 bases for J; bases not matched to a gene: 3. The DNA of the CDR3 is TGTGCCAGCAGCTTACGAGGACAGGGGGATGAAAAACTGTTTTTT. Protein product: CASSLRGQGDEKLFF.

This chain connects TRBV28 to TRBJ1-1, with TRBD1 as a possible D gene (6 bases). Deletions cut 6 bases from V and 11 bases from J, with 16 bases between. The CDR3 sequence is 12 residues long. Germline V CDR1 and CDR2: MDHEN, SYDVKM. CDR3 bases: TGTGCCAGCAGCCCTTTACAGGGTATGGCTTTCTTT. It yields the protein CASSPLQGMAFF.

This sequence joins TRBV18 and TRBJ1-4; weak D call: TRBD1 (5 bases). Deletions cut 4 bases from V and 6 bases from J, with 6 bases between. The CDR3 totals 12 residues. Germline values: CDR1 KGHSH, CDR2 LQKENI. DNA of the CDR3: TGTGCCAGCTCACAGACAGATGAAAAACTGTTTTTT. It specifies CASSQTDEKLFF.

The chain combines TRBV7-9 with TRBJ1-2; possible D gene TRBD1, 5 bases. The CDR3 covers 12 residues. Trimming pared 2 bases from V and 6 bases from J, leaving 7 bases between. Germline loops: CDR1 SEHNR, CDR2 FQNEAQ (reference sequence). The CDR3 spells CASSLQGHGYTF. The CDR3 nucleotides read TGTGCCAGCAGCTTACAGGGCCATGGCTACACCTTC. Variable domain in full (rest from reference TRBV7-9 and TRBJ1-2): DTGVSQNPRHKITKRGQNVTFRCDPISEHNRLYWYRQTLGQGPEFLTYFQNEAQLEKSRLLSDRFSAERPKGSFSTLEIQRTEQGDSAMYLCASSLQGHGYTFGSGTRLTVV.